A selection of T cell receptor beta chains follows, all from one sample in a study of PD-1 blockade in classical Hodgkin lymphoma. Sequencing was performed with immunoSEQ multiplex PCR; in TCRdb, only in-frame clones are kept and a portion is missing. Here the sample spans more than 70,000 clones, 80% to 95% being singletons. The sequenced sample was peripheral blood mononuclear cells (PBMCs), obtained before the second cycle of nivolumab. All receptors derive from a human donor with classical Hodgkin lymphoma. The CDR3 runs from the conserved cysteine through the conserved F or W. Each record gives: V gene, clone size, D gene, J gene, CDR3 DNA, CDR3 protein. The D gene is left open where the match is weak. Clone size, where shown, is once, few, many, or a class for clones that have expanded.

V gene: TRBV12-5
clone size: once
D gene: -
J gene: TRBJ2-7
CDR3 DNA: TGTGCTAGTGGTCTGGAGGGGGCCGAGCAGTACTTC
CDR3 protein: CASGLEGAEQYF

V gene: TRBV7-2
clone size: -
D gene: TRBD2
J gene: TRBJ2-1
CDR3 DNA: TGTGCCAGCAGCTTAATGACTAGCGGGAATAATGAGCAGTTCTTC
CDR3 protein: CASSLMTSGNNEQFF

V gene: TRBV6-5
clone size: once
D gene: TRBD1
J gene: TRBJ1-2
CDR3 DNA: TGTGCCAGCAGTTACTCGAAGGGACAGGGGTACTATGGCTACACCTTC
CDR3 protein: CASSYSKGQGYYGYTF

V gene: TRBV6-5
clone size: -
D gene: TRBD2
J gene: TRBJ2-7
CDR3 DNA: TGTGCCAGCGGCGGACTAGCCGGGGCTGACGAGCAGTACTTC
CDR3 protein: CASGGLAGADEQYF

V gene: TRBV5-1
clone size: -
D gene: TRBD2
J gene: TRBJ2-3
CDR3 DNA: TGCGCCAGCAGCTCTGCGGGAGTGAGGTTGGATACGCAGTATTTT
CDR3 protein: CASSSAGVRLDTQYF

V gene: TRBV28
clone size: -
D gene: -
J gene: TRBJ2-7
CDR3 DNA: TGTGCCAGCAGCTCTCTCCGCCGGGACCCCTACGAGCAGTACTTC
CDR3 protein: CASSSLRRDPYEQYF

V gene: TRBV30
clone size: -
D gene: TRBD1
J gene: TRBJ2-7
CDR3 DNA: TGTGCCTGGCAGGGGACAGCCTACGAGCAGTACTTC
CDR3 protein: CAWQGTAYEQYF

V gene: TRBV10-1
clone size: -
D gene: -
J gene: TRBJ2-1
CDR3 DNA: TGCGCCAGTGTCCGGGATAAAAACAATGAGCGGTTCTTC
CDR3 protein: CASVRDKNNERFF

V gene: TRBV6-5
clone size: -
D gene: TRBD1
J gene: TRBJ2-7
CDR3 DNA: TGTGCCAGCAGTCCCGGGACAGCTAGCTCCTACGAGCAGTACTTC
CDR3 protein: CASSPGTASSYEQYF

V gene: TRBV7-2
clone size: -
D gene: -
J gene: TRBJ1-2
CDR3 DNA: TGTGCCAGCAGCTTTTTAGGTCGAGATGGCTACACCTTC
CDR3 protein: CASSFLGRDGYTF

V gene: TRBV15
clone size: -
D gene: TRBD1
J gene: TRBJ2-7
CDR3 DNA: TGTGCCACCAGCAGAGGGCCGGGACAGGGGTTCGAGCAGTACTTC
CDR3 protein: CATSRGPGQGFEQYF

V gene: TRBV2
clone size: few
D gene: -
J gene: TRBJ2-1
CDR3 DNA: TGTGCCAGCAGTGGGAATGAGCAGTTCTTC
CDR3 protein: CASSGNEQFF

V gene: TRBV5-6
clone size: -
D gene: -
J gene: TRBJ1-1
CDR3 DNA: TGTGCCAGCACCCTTACACACAACACTGAAGCTTTCTTT
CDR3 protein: CASTLTHNTEAFF

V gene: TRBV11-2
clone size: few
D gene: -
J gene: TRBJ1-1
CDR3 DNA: TGTGCCAGCAGCACAATCCAAGCTTTCTTT
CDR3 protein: CASSTIQAFF

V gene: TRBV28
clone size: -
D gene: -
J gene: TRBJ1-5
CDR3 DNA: TGTGCCAGCGGGGGGTGGGCTCAGCCCCAGCATTTT
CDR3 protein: CASGGWAQPQHF

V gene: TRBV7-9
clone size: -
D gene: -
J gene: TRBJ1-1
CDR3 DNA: TGTGCCAGCAGCCTCTCCCGGGAAGCTTTCTTT
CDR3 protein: CASSLSREAFF

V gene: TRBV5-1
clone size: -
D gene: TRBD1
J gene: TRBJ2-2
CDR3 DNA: TGCGCCAGCAGCCCTAGGGGACAGTACACCGGGGAGCTGTTTTTT
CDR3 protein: CASSPRGQYTGELFF

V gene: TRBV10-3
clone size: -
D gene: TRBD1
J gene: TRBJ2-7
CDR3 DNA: TGTGCCATCAGTGACACCGGGACAGGGGGCTACGAGCAGTACTTC
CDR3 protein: CAISDTGTGGYEQYF

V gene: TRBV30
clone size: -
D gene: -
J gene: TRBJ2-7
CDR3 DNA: TGTGCCTGGAGTGTTCAGGGCTACGAGCAGTACTTC
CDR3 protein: CAWSVQGYEQYF

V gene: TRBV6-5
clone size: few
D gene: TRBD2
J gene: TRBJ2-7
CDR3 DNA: TGTGCCAGCAGAGATAGCGGGAGGAGTGGGCACGAGCAGTACTTC
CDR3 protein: CASRDSGRSGHEQYF

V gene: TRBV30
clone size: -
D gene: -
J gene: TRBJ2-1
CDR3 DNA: TGTGCCTGGATGGGGTATGGGTTTGGTGAGCAGTTCTTC
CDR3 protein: CAWMGYGFGEQFF

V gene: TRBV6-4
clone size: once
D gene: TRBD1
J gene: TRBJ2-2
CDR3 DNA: TGTGCCAGCAGTGACTCGATTTGGACAGGGTCTTCCGGGGAGCTGTTTTTT
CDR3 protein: CASSDSIWTGSSGELFF

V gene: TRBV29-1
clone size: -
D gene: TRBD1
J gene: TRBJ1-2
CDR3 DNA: TGCAGCGTCGCCGGGACAGGAGCTAACTATGGCTACACCTTC
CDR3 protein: CSVAGTGANYGYTF

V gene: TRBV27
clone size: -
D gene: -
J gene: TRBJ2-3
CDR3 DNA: TGTGCCAGCAGTTTAGGGACGCCCGATTTAGGGGATACGCAGTATTTT
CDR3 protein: CASSLGTPDLGDTQYF

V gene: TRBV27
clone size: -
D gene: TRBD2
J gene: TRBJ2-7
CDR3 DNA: TGTGCCAGCACCCGGGGTGGCGGGAGCTCCTACGAGCAGTACTTC
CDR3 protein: CASTRGGGSSYEQYF

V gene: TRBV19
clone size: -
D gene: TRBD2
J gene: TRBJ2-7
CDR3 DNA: TGTGCCAGCTCGGGACTAGTTAGTTCCTACGAGCAGTACTTC
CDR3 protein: CASSGLVSSYEQYF

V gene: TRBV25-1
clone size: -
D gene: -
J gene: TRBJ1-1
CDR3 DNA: TGTGCCAGCAGTGAAGAGCCTTGGTCGGGAATGAACACTGAAGCTTTCTTT
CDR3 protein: CASSEEPWSGMNTEAFF

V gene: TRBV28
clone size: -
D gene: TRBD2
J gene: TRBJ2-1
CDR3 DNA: TGTGCCAGCAGTTTCCTGGGACTAGGGAATGAGCAGTTCTTC
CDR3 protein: CASSFLGLGNEQFF

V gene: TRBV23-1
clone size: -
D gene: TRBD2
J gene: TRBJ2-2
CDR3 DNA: TGCGCCAAGAGCGGGGCAGTCGGGGAGCTGTTTTTT
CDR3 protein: CAKSGAVGELFF

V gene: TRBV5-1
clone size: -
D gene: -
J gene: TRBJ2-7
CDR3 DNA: TGCGCCAGCAGCTTGAACAGGGCCTACGAGCAGTACTTC
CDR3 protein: CASSLNRAYEQYF

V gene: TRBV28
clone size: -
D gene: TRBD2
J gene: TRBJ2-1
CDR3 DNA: TGTGCCACCAGTTTATGGGGTAGCGGGAGTGGAAATGAGCAGTTCTTC
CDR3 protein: CATSLWGSGSGNEQFF

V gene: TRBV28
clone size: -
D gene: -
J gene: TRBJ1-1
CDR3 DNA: TGTGCCAGCAGTTTCGGTGGCAGGGGTCTCCTTGAAGCTTTCTTT
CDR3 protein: CASSFGGRGLLEAFF

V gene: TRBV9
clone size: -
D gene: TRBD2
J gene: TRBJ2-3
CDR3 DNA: TGTGCCAGCAGCGTAGGCGGGAGGGCCAGCGATACGCAGTATTTT
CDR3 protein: CASSVGGRASDTQYF

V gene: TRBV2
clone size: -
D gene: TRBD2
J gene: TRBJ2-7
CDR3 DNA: TGTGCCAGCAAGGAGTTTGCAGGGCTAGCGGGAGGGCGCCACGAGCAGTACTTC
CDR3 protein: CASKEFAGLAGGRHEQYF

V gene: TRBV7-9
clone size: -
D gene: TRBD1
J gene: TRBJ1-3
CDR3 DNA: TGTGCCAGCAGCCCAACCGGGACAGGAGTCACTGTAGCTGGAAACACCATATATTTT
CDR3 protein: CASSPTGTGVTVAGNTIYF

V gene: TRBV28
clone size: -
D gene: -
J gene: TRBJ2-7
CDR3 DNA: TGTGCCAGCAGTCCCACGTTCGTTCACTACGAGCAGTACTTC
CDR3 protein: CASSPTFVHYEQYF

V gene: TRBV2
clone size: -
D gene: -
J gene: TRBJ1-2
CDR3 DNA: TGTGCCAGCAGTGCCCCGGCGGGGGGGTCAAACTATGGCTACACCTTC
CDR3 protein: CASSAPAGGSNYGYTF

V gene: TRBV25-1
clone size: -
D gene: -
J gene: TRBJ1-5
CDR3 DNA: TGTGCCAGCAGTGAATACGGGCCCAATCAGCCCCAGCATTTT
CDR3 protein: CASSEYGPNQPQHF

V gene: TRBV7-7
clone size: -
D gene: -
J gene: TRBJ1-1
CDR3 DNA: TGTGCTAGCAGCTTAGATTGGGGGGCCGAAGCTTTCTTT
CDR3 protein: CASSLDWGAEAFF